The 9 T cell receptor beta chains listed next were all sequenced from one sample in a study of T cell responses to AZD1222 COVID-19 vaccine. Profiled with immunoSEQ multiplex PCR; TCRdb holds only in-frame clones, not every one. The sample consists of around 140,000 clones, over 90% of them appearing once. Specimen: peripheral blood, collected on day 0 of AZD1222 vaccination. The receptor source for this set is an adult in good health.

The CDR3 protein is CASSQDAVAGRDTQYF. Here the CDR3 DNA reads TGTGCCAGCAGCCAAGATGCGGTAGCGGGAAGGGATACGCAGTATTTT. This chain links TRBV3-1 (or the pseudogene TRBV3-2) with TRBJ2-3; TRBD2 agrees at 8 bases. J gave up 6 bases and V 0 bases, and 8 bases lay outside the gene matches. CDR1 LGHDT and CDR2 YNNKEL come from the germline V gene (reference sequence). The CDR3 runs to 16 residues.

V is TRBV30 and J is TRBJ1-1; no clear D gene. The CDR3 sequence is 11 residues long. Trimming removed 0 bases at V and 7 bases at J, with 6 bases between. The germline CDR1 and CDR2 sequences are GTSNPN and SVGIG (reference sequence). CDR3 residues: CAWSVVREAFF. CDR3 sequence (DNA): TGTGCCTGGAGTGTCGTCCGTGAAGCTTTCTTT.

The rearrangement uses TRBV5-5 and TRBJ2-5, with 14 bases lining up with TRBD2. After removal of 4 bases from V and 5 bases from J, the junction contained 4 bases not matched to a gene. CDR3 length equals 15 residues. Germline lookup yields CDR1 SGHKS and CDR2 YYEKEE (reference sequence). CDR3: CASSETSGRGETQYF. CDR3 nucleotides: TGTGCCAGCAGCGAGACTAGCGGGAGGGGGGAGACCCAGTACTTC.

This clone has just one count. The chain couples TRBV6-1 to TRBJ1-5; D gene unclear. Between the trimmed V and J ends, which lost 2 bases and 7 bases, there was a span of 9 bases. Per germline, CDR1 MNHNS and CDR2 SASEGT. The CDR3 is 13 amino acids. The CDR3 reads CASSERSQQPQHF. As DNA, the CDR3 is TGTGCCAGCAGTGAACGGTCTCAGCAGCCCCAGCATTTT.

This chain links TRBV30 with TRBJ1-1; no definite D call. Germline assignment: CDR1 GTSNPN and CDR2 SVGIG (reference sequence). Trimming took 1 base from V and 2 from J, leaving 8 bases between them. The CDR3 consists of 13 residues. The DNA of the CDR3 is TGTGCCTGGAGTGCCGAAATAAACACTGAAGCTTTCTTT. It specifies CAWSAEINTEAFF.

This rearrangement joins TRBV19 to TRBJ1-2; D is uncertain. The germline V and J ends were trimmed by 6 bases and 7 bases, with 9 bases remaining between them. Germline CDR1 is LNHDA and CDR2 is SQIVND (reference sequence). This CDR3 has 11 residues. CDR3 loop: CASRTVTGYTF. The CDR3 nucleotides read TGTGCCAGTAGGACCGTTACTGGCTACACCTTC.

The chain couples TRBV10-2 to TRBJ1-1; D is unclear. Germline V gene lookup returns CDR1 WSHSY and CDR2 SAAADI. V gave up 6 bases and J gave up 0 bases, with 11 bases separating them. This CDR3 is 14 amino acids long. This chain's CDR3 is CASRAGSMNTEAFF. DNA of the CDR3: TGCGCCAGCAGGGCAGGCAGCATGAACACTGAAGCTTTCTTT.

The chain couples TRBV5-1 to TRBJ1-1; no clear D gene. The V and J ends lost 2 bases and 1 base respectively, with 6 bases between them. The CDR3 contains 13 residues. CDR1 is SGHRS, CDR2 YFSETQ, per germline. The CDR3 DNA follows: TGCGCCAGCAGCTTAACAGAGAACACTGAAGCTTTCTTT. Its translation: CASSLTENTEAFF.

The gene calls are TRBV7-8 and TRBJ2-1, with D possibly matching TRBD2 (6 bases). The germline gives CDR1 SGHVS, CDR2 FQNEAQ. V was pared by 4 bases and J by 0 bases, with 13 bases between. This CDR3 has 16 residues. CDR3 sequence (DNA): TGTGCCAGCAGCTGGAGGCCGGGACTCTCCTACAATGAGCAGTTCTTC. Its translation: CASSWRPGLSYNEQFF.